This T cell receptor (beta chain) derives from a study of blood T cells in healthy people across ages. The CDR3 runs 15 residues. Germline trimming cut 6 bases from V and 9 bases from J; bases unmatched to any gene: 10. Germline-derived CDR1 and CDR2 are SGHNT and YENEEA. Through a sample-barcoded 5' primer and a J-beta primer mix, a second PCR was run for roughly 6 to 12 cycles. Each CDR3 protein is one row after TCRdb ran MiXCR on the 5' RACE reads. The sample shows 780,000 or so distinct CDR3 sequences, roughly three fifths of them seen only once. The clonotype comes from a man in his forties in good health. Sequenced sample: blood. This chain uses TRBV11-3 with TRBJ2-1; 11 nucleotides line up with TRBD2. Here the CDR3 DNA reads TGTGCCAGCAGATACCTAGCGGGAGGATCGGGTGAGCAGTTCTTC. Its translation: CASRYLAGGSGEQFF.